One sample yielded the 24 T cell receptor beta chains listed below, sequenced in a study of PD-L1 blockade in urothelial cancer. Assay used: immunoSEQ multiplex PCR; TCRdb lists only in-frame clones, some missing. The repertoire holds tens of thousands of clones, with approximately 86% as singletons. The time point denotes: pretreatment peripheral blood. The source material was PBMCs, sampled around atezolizumab (anti-PD-L1) treatment. Every receptor here comes from a man between 60 and 70 years old with urothelial cancer.

The chain links TRBV4-2 to TRBJ1-1; D is ambiguous. V shed 3 bases and J shed 4 bases, with 15 bases lying between them. This CDR3 comprises 15 residues. Germline values: CDR1 LGHNA, CDR2 YNFKEQ. Written as DNA, the CDR3 is TGTGCCAGCAGCCACGACCTGGATCGGGGCACTGAAGCTTTCTTT. It translates to CASSHDLDRGTEAFF.

The chain links TRBV12-2 to TRBJ2-1; the table's TRBD2 call for D was not verified on the DNA. TRBV12-2 is tagged as a pseudogene. This CDR3 has 17 residues. The CDR3 loop is CASRLARLGSSYNEQFF. The CDR3 DNA sequence: TGTGCAAGTCGCTTAGCCCGTTTAGGGAGCTCCTACAATGAGCAGTTCTTC.

The V and J genes are TRBV25-1 and TRBJ1-4; D perhaps matches TRBD1 (5 bases). This CDR3 is 17 amino acids long. V lost 3 bases, J lost 4 bases, and 18 bases lay in between. The germline V gene has CDR1 MGHDK and CDR2 SYGVNS. The CDR3 here is CASSERHQGYGNEKLFF. The CDR3 region has the DNA TGTGCCAGCAGTGAGCGCCATCAGGGTTACGGTAATGAAAAACTGTTTTTT.

The chain joins TRBV5-8 to TRBJ1-4, with TRBD1 matching over 8 bases. V lost 3 bases and J lost 8; bases outside the gene matches: 6. Germline V CDR1 and CDR2: SGHTS, YDEGEE. The CDR3 is 14 amino acids. The CDR3 is CASSSGQGREKLFF. The CDR3 bases are TGTGCCAGCAGCTCTGGACAGGGCCGAGAAAAACTGTTTTTT.

The V call is TRBV5-1, the J call TRBJ1-4; 7 bases are a match to TRBD1. V shed 0 bases and J 6 bases; nucleotides not matched to a gene: 2. Germline V CDR1 and CDR2: SGHRS, YFSETQ. The CDR3 spans 14 residues. The CDR3 coding sequence is TGCGCCAGCAGCTTGGAACAGGGGTATGAAAAACTGTTTTTT. The encoded protein is CASSLEQGYEKLFF.

This clone was observed a single time. The chain carries TRBV6-1 and TRBJ1-2; D ambiguous. The CDR3 contains 12 residues. Trimming stripped 7 bases from V and 4 bases from J, with 10 bases between. CDR1 and CDR2 (germline): MNHNS, SASEGT. CDR3 amino acids: CASKRRSYGYTF. The CDR3 bases are TGTGCCAGCAAAAGAAGGAGCTATGGCTACACCTTC.

The rearrangement joins TRBV30 to TRBJ2-7; D may be TRBD2 (5 bases). Trimming cost V 0 bases and J 9 bases, with 18 bases left between them. CDR1 GTSNPN and CDR2 SVGIG come from the germline V gene (reference sequence). The CDR3 consists of 14 residues. The CDR3 nucleotides read TGTGCCTGGAGTGTACAAGCAGGCGCCGGAGGGCAGTACTTC. It is translated as CAWSVQAGAGGQYF.

The chain combines TRBV2 with TRBJ2-1; TRBD2 might be the D (5 bases). The CDR3 totals 13 residues. Trimming left V 6 bases short and J 9 bases short, with 15 bases between. Germline CDR1 is SNHLY and CDR2 is FYNNEI. The CDR3 DNA sequence: TGTGCCAGCAGGGGTCCCCCCGCGGGTGAGCAGTTCTTC. Translated, it gives CASRGPPAGEQFF.

This clone turned up a few times. This sequence joins TRBV19 and TRBJ1-2, with TRBD1 identical over 10 bases. There are 15 residues in the CDR3. Trimming took 6 bases from V and 7 from J; bases not matched to a gene: 11. Germline V gene data show CDR1 as LNHDA and CDR2 as SQIVND (reference sequence). The CDR3 spells CASSDGGQGYFGYTF. Here the CDR3 DNA reads TGTGCCAGTAGCGACGGGGGACAGGGGTATTTTGGCTACACCTTC.

The chain has TRBV7-9 and TRBJ2-5; 8 nucleotides match TRBD1. The CDR3 covers 14 residues. Germline loops: CDR1 SEHNR, CDR2 FQNEAQ (reference sequence). V was pared by 5 bases and J by 4 bases, with 6 bases of the junction left unmatched. DNA for the CDR3: TGTGCCAGCAGCCCCGGACAGGGAGGAGAGACCCAGTACTTC. It yields the protein CASSPGQGGETQYF. The full variable domain, completed using reference TRBV7-9 and TRBJ2-5, is DTGVSQNPRHKITKRGQNVTFRCDPISEHNRLYWYRQTLGQGPEFLTYFQNEAQLEKSRLLSDRFSAERPKGSFSTLEIQRTEQGDSAMYLCASSPGQGGETQYFGPGTRLLVL.

The rearrangement joins TRBV7-3 to TRBJ1-4; D remains unclear. V was shortened by 3 bases and J by 8 bases, with 10 bases between the two germline ends. Germline V CDR1 and CDR2: SGHTA, FQGTGA. This CDR3 contains 13 residues. CDR3 nucleotide sequence: TGTGCCAGCAGCTTGGAGCCGGGGGAAAAACTGTTTTTT. Translated: CASSLEPGEKLFF.

In this sample, this clone turned up once. The chain links TRBV5-5 to TRBJ2-1; D is possibly TRBD2 (5 bases). There are 16 residues in the CDR3. Trimming took off 0 bases at V and 1 base at J, with 11 bases between the two ends. The germline V gene encodes CDR1 SGHKS and CDR2 YYEKEE (reference sequence). CDR3: CASSLELAISYNEQFF. CDR3 bases: TGTGCCAGCAGCTTGGAGCTAGCTATATCCTACAATGAGCAGTTCTTC.

This clone came up once. The CDR3, as DNA: TGTGCCAGCAGCTTGGGCAGCGGGGATTACGAGCAGTACTTC. Its translation is CASSLGSGDYEQYF. The chain couples TRBV5-6 to TRBJ2-7; 7 bases line up with TRBD2. The CDR3 is made up of 14 amino acids. Germline V gene lookup returns CDR1 SGHDT and CDR2 YYEEEE. The junction had 4 bases not matched to a gene; V was cut back by 0 bases and J by 4 bases.

The J gene is TRBJ2-7, the V gene TRBV19; a possible D gene is TRBD1 (6 bases). V was pared by 2 bases and J by 2 bases, with 13 bases between. The CDR3 consists of 15 residues. CDR1 LNHDA and CDR2 SQIVND come from the germline V gene (reference sequence). As DNA, the CDR3 is TGTGCCAGTAGTATAACTCCAGGGGACGCCTACGAGCAGTACTTC. It translates to CASSITPGDAYEQYF.

This chain joins TRBV30 and TRBJ2-1; 9 positions agree with TRBD1. Losses at the gene ends were 0 bases for V and 8 bases for J; bases not matched to a gene: 8. The CDR3 has 15 amino acids. Germline V gene sequence: CDR1 GTSNPN, CDR2 SVGIG (reference sequence). The CDR3 spells CAWSVSGQGSDEQFF. Here the CDR3 DNA reads TGTGCCTGGAGTGTATCCGGACAGGGGAGCGATGAGCAGTTCTTC.

V and J are TRBV10-2 and TRBJ2-3; no clear D. The CDR3 has 14 residues. The V and J ends lost 0 bases and 5 bases respectively, with 9 bases between them. Germline V CDR1 and CDR2: WSHSY, SAAADI. CDR3 in amino acids: CASSESTLRDTQYF. CDR3 sequence (DNA): TGCGCCAGCAGTGAGTCGACTCTGAGAGATACGCAGTATTTT.

V is TRBV19 and J is TRBJ1-2; 8 nucleotides align to TRBD1. The V and J ends lost 3 bases and 3 bases, in that order; junction bases with no gene match: 12. The germline V gene encodes CDR1 LNHDA and CDR2 SQIVND (reference sequence). The length of the CDR3 is 17 residues. CDR3 amino acids: CASSILRGLGDDYGYTF. CDR3 coding DNA: TGTGCCAGTAGTATCCTCAGGGGGCTTGGCGATGACTATGGCTACACCTTC.

The chain joins TRBV5-1 to TRBJ2-3; TRBD1 agrees at 8 bases. The length of the CDR3 is 14 residues. The V segment lost 3 bases and the J segment 0 bases; nucleotides outside the gene matches: 0. Per germline, CDR1 SGHRS and CDR2 YFSETQ. Here the CDR3 reads CASSWTGSTDTQYF. The CDR3, as DNA: TGCGCCAGCAGCTGGACAGGGAGCACAGATACGCAGTATTTT. Filled out from reference TRBV5-1 and TRBJ2-3, the complete variable domain reads KAGVTQTPRYLIKTRGQQVTLSCSPISGHRSVSWYQQTPGQGLQFLFEYFSETQRNKGNFPGRFSGRQFSNSRSEMNVSTLELGDSALYLCASSWTGSTDTQYFGPGTRLTVL.

This clone appeared a single time. The genes are TRBV6-5 and TRBJ2-7; TRBD1 is a possible D gene (6 bases). CDR3 length equals 16 residues. The V end was cut by 2 bases, the J end by 1 base, with 15 bases between. Germline V gene sequence: CDR1 MNHEY, CDR2 SVGAGI. The CDR3 protein is CASSYRSPGESYEQYF. In DNA form, the CDR3 reads TGTGCCAGCAGTTACCGGTCGCCAGGGGAGTCCTACGAGCAGTACTTC.

This clone was seen once. The chain has TRBV30 and TRBJ1-2; maybe TRBD1 (6 bases). Germline V CDR1 and CDR2: GTSNPN, SVGIG (reference sequence). The V gene lost 3 bases and the J gene lost 1 base, with 15 bases spanning the gap. The CDR3 runs 15 residues. CDR3 DNA sequence: TGTGCCTGGAGAGGGAGGGGGGCAGGTAACTATGGCTACACCTTC. Encoded protein: CAWRGRGAGNYGYTF.

The chain couples TRBV19 to TRBJ1-2; D uncertain. V was clipped by 7 bases and J by 8 bases, with 14 bases between them. The CDR3 has 12 residues. CDR1 and CDR2 from the germline V gene are LNHDA and SQIVND (reference sequence). CDR3 residues: CASNEMGVGYTF. The DNA of the CDR3 is TGTGCCAGTAATGAGATGGGAGTAGGCTACACCTTC.

This chain joins TRBV6-5 and TRBJ2-1; a possible D gene is TRBD1 (6 bases). V shed 6 bases and J shed 14 bases, with 14 bases lying between them. The CDR3 is 11 amino acids. Germline values: CDR1 MNHEY, CDR2 SVGAGI. As DNA, the CDR3 is TGTGCCAGCAGACTCCAGGGGTGGGAGTTCTTC. As protein: CASRLQGWEFF.

V usage is TRBV13 and J usage is TRBJ2-3, with 11 bases aligning to TRBD2. There are 19 residues in the CDR3. V lost 0 bases, J lost 6 bases, and 14 bases stayed unmatched. Germline V CDR1 and CDR2: PRHDT, FYEKMQ (reference sequence). The CDR3 is CASSLGGSVLAGGVDTQYF. The CDR3 nucleotides are TGTGCCAGCAGCTTAGGAGGGTCGGTGCTAGCGGGGGGTGTGGATACGCAGTATTTT. The complete variable domain, with remaining parts taken from reference TRBV13 and TRBJ2-3, reads AAGVIQSPRHLIKEKRETATLKCYPIPRHDTVYWYQQGPGQDPQFLISFYEKMQSDKGSIPDRFSAQQFSDYHSELNMSSLELGDSALYFCASSLGGSVLAGGVDTQYFGPGTRLTVL.

The chain links TRBV30 to TRBJ2-1; 8 nucleotides agree with TRBD1. With 6 bases clipped from V and 2 bases from J, the junction kept 3 bases outside the gene matches. This CDR3 region has 13 residues. Germline CDR1 is GTSNPN and CDR2 is SVGIG (reference sequence). CDR3 in DNA: TGTGCCTGCGGGACAGGTACCTACAATGAGCAGTTCTTC. Protein: CACGTGTYNEQFF.